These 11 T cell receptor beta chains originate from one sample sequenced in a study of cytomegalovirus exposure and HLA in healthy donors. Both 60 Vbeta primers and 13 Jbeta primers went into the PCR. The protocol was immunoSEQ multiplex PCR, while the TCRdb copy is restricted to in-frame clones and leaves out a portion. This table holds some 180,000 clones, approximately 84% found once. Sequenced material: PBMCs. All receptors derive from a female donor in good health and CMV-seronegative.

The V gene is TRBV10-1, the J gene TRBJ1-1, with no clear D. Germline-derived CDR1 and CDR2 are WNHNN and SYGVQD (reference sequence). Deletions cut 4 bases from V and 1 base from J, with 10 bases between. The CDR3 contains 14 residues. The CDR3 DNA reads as TGCGCCAGCAGTGCCGCGACTGGGAACACTGAAGCTTTCTTT. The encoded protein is CASSAATGNTEAFF.

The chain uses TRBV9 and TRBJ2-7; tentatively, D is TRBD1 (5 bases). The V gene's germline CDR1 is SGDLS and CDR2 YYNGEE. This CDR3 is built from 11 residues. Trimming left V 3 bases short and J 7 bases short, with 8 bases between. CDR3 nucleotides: TGTGCCAGCAGCGGTACAGGAGAGCAGTACTTC. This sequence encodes CASSGTGEQYF. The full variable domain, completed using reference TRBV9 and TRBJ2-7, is DSGVTQTPKHLITATGQRVTLRCSPRSGDLSVYWYQQSLDQGLQFLIQYYNGEERAKGNILERFSAQQFPDLHSELNLSSLELGDSALYFCASSGTGEQYFGPGTRLTVT.

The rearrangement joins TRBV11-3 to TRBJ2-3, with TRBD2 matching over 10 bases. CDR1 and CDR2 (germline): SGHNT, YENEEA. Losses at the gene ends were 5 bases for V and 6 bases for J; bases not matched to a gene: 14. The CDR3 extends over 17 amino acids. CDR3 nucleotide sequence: TGTGCCAGCAGCCAGAGACTAGCGGGCAACGTCCCGGATACGCAGTATTTT. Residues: CASSQRLAGNVPDTQYF.

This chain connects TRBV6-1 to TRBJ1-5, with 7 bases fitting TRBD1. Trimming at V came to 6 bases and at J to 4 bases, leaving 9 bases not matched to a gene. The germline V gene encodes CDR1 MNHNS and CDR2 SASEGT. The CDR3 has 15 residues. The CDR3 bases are TGTGCCAGCAGGGGACCAAACAGGGGTAATCAGCCCCAGCATTTT. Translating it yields CASRGPNRGNQPQHF.

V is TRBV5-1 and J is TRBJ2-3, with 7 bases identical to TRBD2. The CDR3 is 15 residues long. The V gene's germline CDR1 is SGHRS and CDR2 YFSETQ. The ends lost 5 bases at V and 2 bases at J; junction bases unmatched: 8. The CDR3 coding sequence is TGCGCCAGCAGGGAAAGCGGGACGAACACAGATACGCAGTATTTT. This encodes CASRESGTNTDTQYF.

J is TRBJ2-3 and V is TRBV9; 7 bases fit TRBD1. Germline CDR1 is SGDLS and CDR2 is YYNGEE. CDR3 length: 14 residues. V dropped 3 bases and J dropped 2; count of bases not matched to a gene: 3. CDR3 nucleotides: TGTGCCAGCAGCGGGGGACAGCCCACAGATACGCAGTATTTT. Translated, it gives CASSGGQPTDTQYF.

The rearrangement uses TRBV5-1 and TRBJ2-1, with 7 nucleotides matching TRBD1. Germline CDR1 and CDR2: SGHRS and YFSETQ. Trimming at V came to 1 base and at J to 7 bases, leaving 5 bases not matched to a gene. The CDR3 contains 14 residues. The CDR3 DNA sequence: TGCGCCAGCAGCTTGATAGGGACAGAGAATGAGCAGTTCTTC. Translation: CASSLIGTENEQFF.

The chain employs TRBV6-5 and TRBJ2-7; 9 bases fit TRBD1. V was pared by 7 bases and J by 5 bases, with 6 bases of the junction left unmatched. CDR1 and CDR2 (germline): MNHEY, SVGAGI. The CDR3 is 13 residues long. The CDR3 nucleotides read TGTGCCAGCACCTCGACAGGGGGAAACGAGCAGTACTTC. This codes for CASTSTGGNEQYF.

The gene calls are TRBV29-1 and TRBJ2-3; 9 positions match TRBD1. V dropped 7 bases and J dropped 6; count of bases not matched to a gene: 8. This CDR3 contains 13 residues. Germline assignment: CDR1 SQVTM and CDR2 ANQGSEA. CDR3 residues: CSAWTGARDTQYF. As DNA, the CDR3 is TGCAGCGCCTGGACAGGGGCCCGGGATACGCAGTATTTT.

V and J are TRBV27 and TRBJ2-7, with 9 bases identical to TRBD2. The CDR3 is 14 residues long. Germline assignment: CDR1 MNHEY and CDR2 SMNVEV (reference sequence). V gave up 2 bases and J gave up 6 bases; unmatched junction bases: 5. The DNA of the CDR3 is TGTGCCAGCAGTTTAGCGGGAGGGTGGTTCGAGCAGTACTTC. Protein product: CASSLAGGWFEQYF.

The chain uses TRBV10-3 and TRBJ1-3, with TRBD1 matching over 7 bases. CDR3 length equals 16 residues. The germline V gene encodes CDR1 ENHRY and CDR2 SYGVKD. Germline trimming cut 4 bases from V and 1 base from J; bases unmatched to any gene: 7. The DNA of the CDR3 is TGTGCCATCAGTGGAGGACAGGAGGATTCTGGAAACACCATATATTTT. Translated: CAISGGQEDSGNTIYF.